This section outlines one T cell receptor beta chain sequence together with its context. The antigen is undetermined. Using immunoSEQ multiplex PCR, the repertoire was profiled, and TCRdb retains in-frame clones only, with some absent. The data show tens of thousands of clones, roughly 65% seen once. This sample is drawn from a study of cytotoxic CD8 clonotypes in ibrutinib-treated CLL. Whole-study context: Productive templates per sample averaged 255,043; productive rearrangements, more than 75,000. Study results and caveats: Collection times varied between progressing and sustained-remission patients. Baseline clonality, higher than in age-matched healthy donors, tracked circulating CD8+ T-cell counts.

V was pared by 0 bases and J by 0 bases, with 9 bases between. The CDR3 is 15 residues long. From germline, CDR1 is SGDLS and CDR2 YYNGEE. The gene calls are TRBV9 and TRBJ1-1, with D unresolved. The TCR sequence derives from a human donor with chronic lymphocytic leukemia. The specimen comprised PBMCs, sampled after 24 months of ibrutinib treatment. CDR3 loop: CASSVEASMNTEAFF. The DNA of the CDR3 is TGTGCCAGCAGCGTAGAGGCCAGCATGAACACTGAAGCTTTCTTT. The full variable domain, in which reference TRBV9 and TRBJ1-1 provide the parts outside the CDR3, is DSGVTQTPKHLITATGQRVTLRCSPRSGDLSVYWYQQSLDQGLQFLIQYYNGEERAKGNILERFSAQQFPDLHSELNLSSLELGDSALYFCASSVEASMNTEAFFGQGTRLTVV.